Sequencing of this T cell receptor beta chain was carried out in a study of tumor and adjacent non-tumor tissue in lung cancer. Study background: Patients comprised approximately eleven adenocarcinoma, 2 squamous cell carcinoma and 1 small cell lung cancer. Samples averaged around 4.2 million productive TCRbeta reads each. Study results and limitations: Top 100 clones took a larger repertoire share in normal lung.

CDR3 length: 12 residues. V was pared by 2 bases and J by 5 bases, with 4 bases between. On this clonotype: Its antigen is unidentified.

Three rounds of nested PCR, following a modified ARM-PCR protocol, produced the TCRbeta library. MiXCR was run by TCRdb on the multiplex PCR reads, yielding one entry per CDR3 protein. Counted here are 100,000 or so distinct CDR3 sequences, around three fifths occurring once; the ten biggest clones make up around a fifth. The template was RNA from unsorted bulk tissue. The normal lung tissue was taken more than 3 cm from the tumor edge. The chain uses TRBV12-3 or TRBV12-4 and TRBJ2-1, with D unresolved. The TCR was taken from a man aged 25 to 45 with non-small cell lung cancer. The sequenced sample consisted of distant non-tumor lung tissue. The CDR3 nucleotides read TGTGCCAGCAGTTTATCGGACAATGAGCAGTTCTTC. Translation: CASSLSDNEQFF.